This TCR beta chain came from a study of glioma-infiltrating T cells. Whole-study context: Glioblastomas were WHO grade IV, sampled at first diagnosis; low-grade were grade II. Study conclusions and caveats: Above-expected tissue-blood divergence occurred in all gliomas, most in low-grade ones. Shared blood CDR3 signature motifs marked patients with low tissue-blood divergence.

The iRepertoire nested amplicon-rescue multiplex PCR amplified TCR alpha and beta CDR3s from RNA. Each CDR3 protein is one row after TCRdb ran MiXCR on the multiplex PCR reads. The sample has around 390,000 distinct CDR3 sequences; about 40% are singletons. As to this clonotype: Its antigen is as yet unknown.

The sequence came from a human donor with low-grade glioma or glioblastoma, undergoing nonglioma brain surgery, or in good health (not recorded which). Source material: glioma tissue, nonneoplastic brain tissue, or PBMCs (not recorded which).

In DNA form, the CDR3 reads TGTGCCGCCGGGGGAGAGAACTATGGCTACACCTTC. Its protein is CAAGGENYGYTF. This sequence joins TRBV15 and TRBJ1-2; tentatively, D is TRBD1 (5 bases). V was pared by 11 bases and J by 2 bases, with 12 bases between. CDR1 and CDR2 from the germline V gene are LNHNV and YYDKDF (reference sequence). This CDR3 region has 12 residues.